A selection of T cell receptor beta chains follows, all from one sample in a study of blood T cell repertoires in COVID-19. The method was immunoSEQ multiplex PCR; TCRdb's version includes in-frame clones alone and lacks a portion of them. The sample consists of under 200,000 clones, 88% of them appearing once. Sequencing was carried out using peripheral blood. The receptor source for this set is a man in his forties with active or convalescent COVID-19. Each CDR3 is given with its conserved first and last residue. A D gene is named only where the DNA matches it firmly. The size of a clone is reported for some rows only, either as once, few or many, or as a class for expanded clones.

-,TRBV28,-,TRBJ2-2,CASSRGTRNTGELFF,TGTGCCAGCAGTAGAGGGACAAGGAACACCGGGGAGCTGTTTTTT
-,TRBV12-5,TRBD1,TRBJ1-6,CASGLLGTGGSPLHF,TGTGCTAGTGGTTTGCTCGGGACAGGGGGTTCACCCCTCCACTTT
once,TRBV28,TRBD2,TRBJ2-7,CASSPGTSAFYEQYF,TGTGCCAGCAGCCCCGGGACTAGCGCATTTTACGAGCAGTACTTC
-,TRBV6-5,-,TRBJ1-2,CASSYSGPHHPGYTF,TGTGCCAGCAGTTACTCGGGGCCTCATCACCCTGGCTACACCTTC
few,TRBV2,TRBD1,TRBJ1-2,CASSEARQGALGYGYTF,TGTGCCAGCAGTGAAGCGCGCCAGGGGGCGCTTGGCTATGGCTACACCTTC
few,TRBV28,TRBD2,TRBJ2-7,CASSFEATSGTYEQYF,TGTGCCAGCAGTTTCGAAGCGACTAGCGGAACCTACGAGCAGTACTTC
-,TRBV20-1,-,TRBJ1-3,CSASKVETASGNTIYF,TGCAGTGCTAGTAAGGTGGAGACAGCATCTGGAAACACCATATATTTT
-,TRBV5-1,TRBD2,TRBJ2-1,CASGLAGAYNEQFF,TGCGCCAGCGGGCTAGCGGGGGCCTACAATGAGCAGTTCTTC
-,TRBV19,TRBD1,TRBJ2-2,CATDRGSEIGELFF,TGTGCCACCGACAGGGGGTCCGAGATCGGGGAGCTGTTTTTT
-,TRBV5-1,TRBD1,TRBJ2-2,CASSPRQGSKTGELFF,TGCGCCAGCAGCCCCAGACAGGGTTCGAAAACCGGGGAGCTGTTTTTT
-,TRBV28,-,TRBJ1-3,CASREGAGNTIYF,TGTGCCAGCAGAGAGGGGGCTGGAAACACCATATATTTT
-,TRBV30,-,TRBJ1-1,CAWSSQQGEAFF,TGTGCCTGGAGTTCGCAACAGGGTGAAGCTTTCTTT
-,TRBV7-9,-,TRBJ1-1,CASSTRTGYTEAFF,TGTGCCAGCAGCACCCGTACAGGGTATACTGAAGCTTTCTTT
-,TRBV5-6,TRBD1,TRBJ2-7,CASSGGQGKRQYF,TGTGCCAGCAGCGGGGGACAGGGGAAGAGGCAGTACTTC
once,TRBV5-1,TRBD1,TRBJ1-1,CASRGGDREGTEAFF,TGCGCCAGCAGAGGGGGGGACAGGGAAGGAACTGAAGCTTTCTTT
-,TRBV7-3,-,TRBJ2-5,CASSVTGLETQYF,TGTGCCAGCAGCGTGACAGGTCTCGAGACCCAGTACTTC
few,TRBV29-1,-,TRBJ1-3,CSVVPGVGNTIYF,TGCAGCGTTGTGCCGGGGGTCGGAAACACCATATATTTT
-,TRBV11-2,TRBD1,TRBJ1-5,CASSLSTGANQPQHF,TGTGCCAGCAGCTTATCGACAGGGGCTAATCAGCCCCAGCATTTT
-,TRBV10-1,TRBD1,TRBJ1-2,CASRRRGLGIYGYTF,TGCGCCAGCAGGCGCAGGGGGCTGGGGATTTATGGCTACACCTTC
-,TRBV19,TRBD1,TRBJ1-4,CASSTGTGHEKLFF,TGTGCCAGTAGTACCGGGACAGGGCACGAAAAACTGTTTTTT
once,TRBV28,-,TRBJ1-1,CASPPPRPGANTEAFF,TGTGCCAGCCCACCTCCCCGTCCAGGGGCGAACACTGAAGCTTTCTTT
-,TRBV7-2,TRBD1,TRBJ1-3,CASSLGGTGRNTIYF,TGTGCCAGCAGCTTAGGAGGGACAGGAAGAAACACCATATATTTT
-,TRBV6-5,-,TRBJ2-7,CASRVGGPLYEQYF,TGTGCCAGCAGGGTAGGGGGTCCTCTCTACGAGCAGTACTTC
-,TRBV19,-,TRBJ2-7,CASSIGRYYEQYF,TGTGCCAGTAGTATTGGCAGGTACTACGAGCAGTACTTC
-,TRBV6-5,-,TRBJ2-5,CASSYSEGGTQYF,TGTGCCAGCAGTTACTCGGAAGGGGGGACCCAGTACTTC
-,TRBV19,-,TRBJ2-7,CASKPAGISYEQYF,TGTGCCAGCAAGCCGGCAGGGATCTCCTACGAGCAGTACTTC
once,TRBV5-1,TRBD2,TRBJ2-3,CASSLFKREGTDTQYF,TGCGCCAGCAGCTTGTTCAAGCGGGAGGGCACAGATACGCAGTATTTT
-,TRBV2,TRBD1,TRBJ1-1,CASSLGQGLAEAFF,TGTGCCAGCAGCCTGGGACAGGGGTTGGCTGAAGCTTTCTTT
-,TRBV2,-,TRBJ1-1,CASSERRGNTEAFF,TGTGCCAGCAGTGAAAGGCGGGGGAACACTGAAGCTTTCTTT
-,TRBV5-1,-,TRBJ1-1,CASSLQWAGDTEAFF,TGCGCCAGCAGCTTGCAGTGGGCGGGGGACACTGAAGCTTTCTTT
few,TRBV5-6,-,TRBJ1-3,CASSLTGPSGNTIYF,TGTGCCAGCAGCTTGACAGGTCCTTCTGGAAACACCATATATTTT
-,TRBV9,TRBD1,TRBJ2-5,CASSPYRGRRETQYF,TGTGCCAGCAGCCCTTACAGGGGGCGTAGAGAGACCCAGTACTTC
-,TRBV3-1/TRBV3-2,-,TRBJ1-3,CASSRGVSSGNTIYF,TGTGCCAGCAGCCGCGGAGTGAGCTCTGGAAACACCATATATTTT
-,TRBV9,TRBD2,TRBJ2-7,CASSAPRSAGGTPYEQYF,TGTGCCAGCAGCGCCCCCCGTTCGGCGGGAGGTACACCCTACGAGCAGTACTTC
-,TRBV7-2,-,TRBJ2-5,CASSLGGDQETQYF,TGTGCCAGCAGCTTAGGGGGGGACCAAGAGACCCAGTACTTC
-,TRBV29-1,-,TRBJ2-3,CSVESTYDTQYF,TGCAGCGTTGAGTCAACATACGATACGCAGTATTTT
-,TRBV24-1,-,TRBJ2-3,CATSARTGTDTQYF,TGTGCCACCAGTGCTCGGACAGGCACAGATACGCAGTATTTT